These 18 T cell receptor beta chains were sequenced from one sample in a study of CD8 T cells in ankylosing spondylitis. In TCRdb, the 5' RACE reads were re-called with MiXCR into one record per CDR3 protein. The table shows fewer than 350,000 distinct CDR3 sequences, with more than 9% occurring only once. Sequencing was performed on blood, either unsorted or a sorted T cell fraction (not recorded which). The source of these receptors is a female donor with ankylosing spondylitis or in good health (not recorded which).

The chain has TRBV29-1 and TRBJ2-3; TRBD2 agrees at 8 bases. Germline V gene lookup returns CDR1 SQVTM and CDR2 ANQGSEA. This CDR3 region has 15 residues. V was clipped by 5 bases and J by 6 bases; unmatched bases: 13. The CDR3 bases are TGCAGCGTTCAACTAGCGCCGGGGGGGCCTGATACGCAGTATTTT. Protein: CSVQLAPGGPDTQYF.

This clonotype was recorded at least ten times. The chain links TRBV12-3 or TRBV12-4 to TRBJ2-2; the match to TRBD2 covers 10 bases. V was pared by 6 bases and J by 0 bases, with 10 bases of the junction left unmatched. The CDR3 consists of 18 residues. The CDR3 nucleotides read TGTGCCAGCAGGGGGGCTAGCGGGGGTTATTCGAACACCGGGGAGCTGTTTTTT. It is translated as CASRGASGGYSNTGELFF.

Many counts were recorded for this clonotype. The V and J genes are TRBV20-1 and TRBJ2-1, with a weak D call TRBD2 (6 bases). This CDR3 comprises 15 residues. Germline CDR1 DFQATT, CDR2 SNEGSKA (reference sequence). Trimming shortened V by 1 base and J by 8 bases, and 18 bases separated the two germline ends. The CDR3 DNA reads TGCAGTGCTAGAGGCGTCTCTCGGGGCGGGGATGAGCAGTTCTTC. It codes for CSARGVSRGGDEQFF.

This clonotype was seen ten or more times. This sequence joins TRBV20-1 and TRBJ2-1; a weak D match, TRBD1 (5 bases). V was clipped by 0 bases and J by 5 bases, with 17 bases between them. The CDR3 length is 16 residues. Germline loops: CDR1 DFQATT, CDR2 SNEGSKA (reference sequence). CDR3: CSARELNKGMNNEQFF. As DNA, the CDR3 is TGCAGTGCTAGAGAGTTAAATAAGGGGATGAACAATGAGCAGTTCTTC.

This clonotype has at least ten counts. Here the CDR3 reads CAISPSGGSQETQYF. CDR3 nucleotides: TGTGCCATCTCACCCTCAGGGGGGTCCCAAGAGACCCAGTACTTC. The V call is TRBV10-3, the J call TRBJ2-5; tentative D call: TRBD1 (7 bases). This CDR3 contains 15 residues. CDR1 and CDR2 (germline): ENHRY, SYGVKD. Trimming shortened V by 8 bases and J by 1 base, and 17 bases separated the two germline ends.

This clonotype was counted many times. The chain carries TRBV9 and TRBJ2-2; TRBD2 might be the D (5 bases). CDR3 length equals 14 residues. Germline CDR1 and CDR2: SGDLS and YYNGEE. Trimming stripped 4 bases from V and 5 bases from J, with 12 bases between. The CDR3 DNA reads TGTGCCAGCAGCTCTCGGACTCATACCGGGGAGCTGTTTTTT. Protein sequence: CASSSRTHTGELFF.

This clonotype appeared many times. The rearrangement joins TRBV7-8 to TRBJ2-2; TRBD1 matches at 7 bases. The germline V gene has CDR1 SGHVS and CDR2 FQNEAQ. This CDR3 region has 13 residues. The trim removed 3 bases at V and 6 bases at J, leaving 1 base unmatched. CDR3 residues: CASSFDRAGELFF. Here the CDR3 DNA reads TGTGCCAGCAGCTTTGACAGGGCCGGGGAGCTGTTTTTT. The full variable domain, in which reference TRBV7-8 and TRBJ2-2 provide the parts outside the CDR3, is GAGVSQSPRYKVAKRGQDVALRCDPISGHVSLFWYQQALGQGPEFLTYFQNEAQLDKSGLPSDRFFAERPEGSVSTLKIQRTQQEDSAVYLCASSFDRAGELFFGEGSRLTVL.

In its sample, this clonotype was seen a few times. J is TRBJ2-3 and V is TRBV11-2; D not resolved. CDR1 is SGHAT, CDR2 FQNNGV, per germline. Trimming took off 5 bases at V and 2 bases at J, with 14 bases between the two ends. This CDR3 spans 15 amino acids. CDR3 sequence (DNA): TGTGCCAGCAGCCTGACAACCTCCGACACAGATACGCAGTATTTT. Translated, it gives CASSLTTSDTDTQYF.

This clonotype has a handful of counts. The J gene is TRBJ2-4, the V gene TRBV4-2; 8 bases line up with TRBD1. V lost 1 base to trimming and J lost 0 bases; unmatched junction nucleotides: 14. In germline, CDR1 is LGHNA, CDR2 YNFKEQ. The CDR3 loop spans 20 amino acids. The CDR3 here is CASSQARGQTGSGAKNIQYF. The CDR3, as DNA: TGTGCCAGCAGCCAAGCCAGGGGGCAGACCGGGAGCGGAGCCAAAAACATTCAGTACTTC.

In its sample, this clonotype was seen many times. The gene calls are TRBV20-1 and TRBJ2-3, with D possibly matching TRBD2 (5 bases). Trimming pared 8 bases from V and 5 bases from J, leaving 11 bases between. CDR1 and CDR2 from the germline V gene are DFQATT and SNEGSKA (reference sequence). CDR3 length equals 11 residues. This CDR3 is CSSSDLDTQYF. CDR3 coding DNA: TGCAGTTCCTCGGACTTAGATACGCAGTATTTT.

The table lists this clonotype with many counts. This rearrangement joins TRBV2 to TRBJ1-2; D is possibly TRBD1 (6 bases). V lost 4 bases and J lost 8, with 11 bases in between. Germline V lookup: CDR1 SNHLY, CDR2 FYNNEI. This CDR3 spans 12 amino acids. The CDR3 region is CASSVEGDGYTF. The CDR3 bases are TGTGCCAGCAGTGTCGAGGGGGACGGCTACACCTTC.

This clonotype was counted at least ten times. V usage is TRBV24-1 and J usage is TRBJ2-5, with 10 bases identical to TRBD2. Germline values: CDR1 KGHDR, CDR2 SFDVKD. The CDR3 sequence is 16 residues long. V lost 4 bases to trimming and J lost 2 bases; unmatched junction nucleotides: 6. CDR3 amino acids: CATSDPGTSVQETQYF. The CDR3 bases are TGTGCCACCAGTGACCCCGGGACTAGCGTACAAGAGACCCAGTACTTC.

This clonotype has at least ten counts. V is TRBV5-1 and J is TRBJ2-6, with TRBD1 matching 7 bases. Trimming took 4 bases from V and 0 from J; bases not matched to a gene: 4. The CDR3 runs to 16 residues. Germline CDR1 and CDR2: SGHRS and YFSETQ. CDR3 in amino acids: CASSVGQRSGANVLTF. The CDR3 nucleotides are TGCGCCAGCAGCGTGGGACAGCGCTCTGGGGCCAACGTCCTGACTTTC.

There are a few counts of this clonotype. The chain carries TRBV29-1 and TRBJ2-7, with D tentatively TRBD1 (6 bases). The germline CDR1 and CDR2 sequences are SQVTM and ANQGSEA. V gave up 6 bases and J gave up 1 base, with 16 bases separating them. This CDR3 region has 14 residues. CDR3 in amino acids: CSVAGAVGSYEQYF. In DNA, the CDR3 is TGCAGCGTAGCAGGGGCCGTTGGGTCCTACGAGCAGTACTTC.

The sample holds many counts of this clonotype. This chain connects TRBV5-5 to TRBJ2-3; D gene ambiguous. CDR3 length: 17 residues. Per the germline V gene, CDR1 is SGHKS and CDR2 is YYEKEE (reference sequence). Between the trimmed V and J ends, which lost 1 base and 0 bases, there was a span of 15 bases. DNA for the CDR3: TGTGCCAGCAGCTTGACGAGGTCCCTAACTAGCACAGATACGCAGTATTTT. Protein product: CASSLTRSLTSTDTQYF.

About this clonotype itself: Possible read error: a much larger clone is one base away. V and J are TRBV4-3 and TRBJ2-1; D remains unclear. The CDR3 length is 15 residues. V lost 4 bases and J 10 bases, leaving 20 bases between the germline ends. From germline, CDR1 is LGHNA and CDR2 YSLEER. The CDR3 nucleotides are TGCGCCAGCAGCCTAGACTTCCCTATCGGCCGCGAGCAGTTCTTC. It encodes CASSLDFPIGREQFF.

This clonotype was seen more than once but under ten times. CDR3 sequence (DNA): TGCAGTGCTAGTGGGCAGATTAATAGCAATCAGCCCCAGCATTTT. Protein product: CSASGQINSNQPQHF. V usage is TRBV20-1 and J usage is TRBJ1-5; D gene ambiguous. CDR1 DFQATT and CDR2 SNEGSKA come from the germline V gene (reference sequence). Trimming took 3 bases from V and 0 from J, leaving 12 bases between them. This CDR3 comprises 15 residues.

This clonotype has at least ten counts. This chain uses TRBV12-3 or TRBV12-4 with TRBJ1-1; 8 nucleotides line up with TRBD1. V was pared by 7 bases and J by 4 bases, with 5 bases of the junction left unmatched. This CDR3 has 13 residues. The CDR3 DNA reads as TGTGCCAGCACTGCAGGGGGCTTCACTGAAGCTTTCTTT. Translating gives CASTAGGFTEAFF.